Sequencing of this T cell receptor beta chain was carried out in a study of CD8 T cells in ankylosing spondylitis. Worth noting for this clonotype: Its antigen is currently unknown.

Trimming took 5 bases from V and 3 from J, leaving 13 bases between them. The length of the CDR3 is 14 residues. TCRdb fed the 5' RACE reads into MiXCR, producing one record per CDR3 protein. The sample holds some 340,000 distinct CDR3 sequences, approximately 15% seen once. Study-wide findings and caveats: Clones linked to disease were reported to show significant enrichment in matched ankylosing spondylitis synovial fluid. Apparently characteristic of ankylosing spondylitis blood was a TCR beta motif (eight highly homologous variants). Disease-associated clones were CD8+ and fairly uncommon in peripheral blood.

The sample taken for sequencing was blood, either unsorted or a sorted T cell fraction (not recorded which). This receptor was obtained from a male donor with ankylosing spondylitis or in good health (not recorded which). This rearrangement joins TRBV12-3 or TRBV12-4 to TRBJ1-2; D remains ambiguous. For the CDR3, the DNA is TGTGCCAGCAGTGGACCGGGAGTGGACTATGGCTACACCTTC. Translated: CASSGPGVDYGYTF.